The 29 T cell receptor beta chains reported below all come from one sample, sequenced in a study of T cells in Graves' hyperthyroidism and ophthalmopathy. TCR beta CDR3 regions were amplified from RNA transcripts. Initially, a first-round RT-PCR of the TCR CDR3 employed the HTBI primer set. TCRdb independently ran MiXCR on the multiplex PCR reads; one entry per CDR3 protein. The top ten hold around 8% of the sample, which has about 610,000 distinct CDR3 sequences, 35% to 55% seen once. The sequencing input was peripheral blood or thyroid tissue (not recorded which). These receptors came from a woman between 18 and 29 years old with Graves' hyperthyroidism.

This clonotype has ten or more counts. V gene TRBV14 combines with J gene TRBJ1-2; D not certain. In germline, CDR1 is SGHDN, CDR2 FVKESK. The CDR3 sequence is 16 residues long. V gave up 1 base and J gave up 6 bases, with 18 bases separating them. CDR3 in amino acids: CASSQVPPGAGDGYTF. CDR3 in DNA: TGTGCCAGCAGCCAAGTCCCACCGGGAGCCGGGGATGGCTACACCTTC. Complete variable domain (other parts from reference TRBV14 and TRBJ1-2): EAGVTQFPSHSVIEKGQTVTLRCDPISGHDNLYWYRRVMGKEIKFLLHFVKESKQDESGMPNNRFLAERTGGTYSTLKVQPAELEDSGVYFCASSQVPPGAGDGYTFGSGTRLTVV.

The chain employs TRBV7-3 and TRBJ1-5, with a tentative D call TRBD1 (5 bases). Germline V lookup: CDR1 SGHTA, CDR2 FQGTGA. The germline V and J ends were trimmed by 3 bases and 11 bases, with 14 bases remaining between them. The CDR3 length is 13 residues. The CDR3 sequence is CASSLTVTETQHF. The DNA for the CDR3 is TGTGCCAGCAGCTTGACAGTTACGGAGACCCAGCATTTT.

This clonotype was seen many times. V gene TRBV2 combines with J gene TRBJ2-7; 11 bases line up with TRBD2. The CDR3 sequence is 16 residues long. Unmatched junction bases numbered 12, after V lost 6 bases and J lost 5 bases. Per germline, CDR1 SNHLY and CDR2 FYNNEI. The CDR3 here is CASRDLAGGPGDEQYF. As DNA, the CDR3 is TGTGCCAGCAGAGACTTAGCGGGAGGGCCAGGCGACGAGCAGTACTTC.

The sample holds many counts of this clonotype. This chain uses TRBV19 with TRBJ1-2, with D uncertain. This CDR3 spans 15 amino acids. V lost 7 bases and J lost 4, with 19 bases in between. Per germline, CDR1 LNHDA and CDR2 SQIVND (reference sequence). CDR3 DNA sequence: TGTGCCAGTACCCCCCTCATCTCGGGTCCCTATGGCTACACCTTC. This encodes CASTPLISGPYGYTF.

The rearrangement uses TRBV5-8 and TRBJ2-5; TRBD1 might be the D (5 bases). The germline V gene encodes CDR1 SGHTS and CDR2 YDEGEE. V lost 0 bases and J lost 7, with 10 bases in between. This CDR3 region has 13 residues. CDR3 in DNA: TGTGCCAGCAGCTTGGGGGGCCGAGGGACCCAGTACTTC. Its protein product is CASSLGGRGTQYF.

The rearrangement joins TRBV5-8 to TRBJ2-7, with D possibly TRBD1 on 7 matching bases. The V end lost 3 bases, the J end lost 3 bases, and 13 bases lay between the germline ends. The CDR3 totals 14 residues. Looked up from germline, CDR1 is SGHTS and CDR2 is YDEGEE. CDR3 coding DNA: TGTGCCAGCAGCTATGGAGGGGGCGTCTACGAGCAGTACTTC. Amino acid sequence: CASSYGGGVYEQYF.

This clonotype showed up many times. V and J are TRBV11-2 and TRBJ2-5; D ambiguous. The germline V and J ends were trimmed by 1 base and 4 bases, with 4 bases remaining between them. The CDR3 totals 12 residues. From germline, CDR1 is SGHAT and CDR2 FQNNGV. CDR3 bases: TGTGCCAGCAGCTTAGTATTAGAGACCCAGTACTTC. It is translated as CASSLVLETQYF.

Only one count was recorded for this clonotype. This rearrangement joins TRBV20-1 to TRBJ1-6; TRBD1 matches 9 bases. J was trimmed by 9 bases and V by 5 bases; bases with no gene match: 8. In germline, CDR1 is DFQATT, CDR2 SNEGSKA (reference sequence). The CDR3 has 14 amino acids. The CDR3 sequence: CSALDGTGSSPLHF. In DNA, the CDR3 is TGCAGTGCTCTTGACGGGACAGGGAGTTCACCCCTCCACTTT.

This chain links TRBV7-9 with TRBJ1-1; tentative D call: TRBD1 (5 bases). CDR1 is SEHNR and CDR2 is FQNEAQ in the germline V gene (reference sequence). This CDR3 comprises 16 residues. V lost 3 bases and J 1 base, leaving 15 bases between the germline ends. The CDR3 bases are TGTGCCAGCAGCTTGGGCGACCGGGGGAGGAACACTGAAGCTTTCTTT. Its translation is CASSLGDRGRNTEAFF.

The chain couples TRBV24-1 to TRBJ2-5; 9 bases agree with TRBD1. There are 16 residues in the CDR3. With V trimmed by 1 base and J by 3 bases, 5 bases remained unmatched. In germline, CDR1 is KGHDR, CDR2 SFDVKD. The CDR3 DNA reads TGTGCCACCAGTGATTTAGAGGGACAGGGAGAAGAGACCCAGTACTTC. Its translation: CATSDLEGQGEETQYF.

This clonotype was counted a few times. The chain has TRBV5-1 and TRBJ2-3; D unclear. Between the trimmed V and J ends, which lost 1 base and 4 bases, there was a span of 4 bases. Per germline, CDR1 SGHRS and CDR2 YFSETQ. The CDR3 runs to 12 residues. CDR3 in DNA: TGCGCCAGCAGCTTGCCGTCAGATACGCAGTATTTT. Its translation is CASSLPSDTQYF. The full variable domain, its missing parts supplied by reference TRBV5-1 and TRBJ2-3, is KAGVTQTPRYLIKTRGQQVTLSCSPISGHRSVSWYQQTPGQGLQFLFEYFSETQRNKGNFPGRFSGRQFSNSRSEMNVSTLELGDSALYLCASSLPSDTQYFGPGTRLTVL.

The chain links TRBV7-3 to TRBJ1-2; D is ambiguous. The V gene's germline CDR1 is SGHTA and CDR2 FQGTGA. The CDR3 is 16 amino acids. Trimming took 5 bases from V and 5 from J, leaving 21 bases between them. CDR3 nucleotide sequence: TGTGCCAGCAGCACTTGGACTAGCGATAAAGGGTATGGCTACACCTTC. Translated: CASSTWTSDKGYGYTF.

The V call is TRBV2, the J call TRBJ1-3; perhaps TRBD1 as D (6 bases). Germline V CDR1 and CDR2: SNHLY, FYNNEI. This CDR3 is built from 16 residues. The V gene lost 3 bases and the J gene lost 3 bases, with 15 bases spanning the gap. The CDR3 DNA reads TGTGCCAGCAGTGAGGACCTGTGGGACAATGGAAACACCATATATTTT. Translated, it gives CASSEDLWDNGNTIYF. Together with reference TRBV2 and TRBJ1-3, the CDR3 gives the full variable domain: EPEVTQTPSHQVTQMGQEVILRCVPISNHLYFYWYRQILGQKVEFLVSFYNNEISEKSEIFDDQFSVERPDGSNFTLKIRSTKLEDSAMYFCASSEDLWDNGNTIYFGEGSWLTVV.

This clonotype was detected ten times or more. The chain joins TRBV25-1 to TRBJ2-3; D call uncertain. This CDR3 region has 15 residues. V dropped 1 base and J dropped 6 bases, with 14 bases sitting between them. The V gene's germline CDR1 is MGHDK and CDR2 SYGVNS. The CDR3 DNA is TGTGCCAGCAGTGAATTTTCGGACCACATCGATACGCAGTATTTT. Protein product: CASSEFSDHIDTQYF.

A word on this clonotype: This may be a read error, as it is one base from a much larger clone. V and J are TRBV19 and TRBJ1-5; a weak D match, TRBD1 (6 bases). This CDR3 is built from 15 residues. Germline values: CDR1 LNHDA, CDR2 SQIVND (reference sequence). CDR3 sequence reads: CASGIRDIPSQPQHF. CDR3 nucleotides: TGTGCCAGTGGTATTCGGGACATACCCAGTCAGCCCCAGCATTTT.

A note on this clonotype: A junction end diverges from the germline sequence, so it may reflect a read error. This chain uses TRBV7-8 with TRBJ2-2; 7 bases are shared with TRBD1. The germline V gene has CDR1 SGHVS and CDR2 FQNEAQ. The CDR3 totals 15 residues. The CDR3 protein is CASSPATGTTGELFF. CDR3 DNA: TGCGCCAGCAGCCCAGCGACAGGGACCACCGGGGAGCTGTTTTTT.

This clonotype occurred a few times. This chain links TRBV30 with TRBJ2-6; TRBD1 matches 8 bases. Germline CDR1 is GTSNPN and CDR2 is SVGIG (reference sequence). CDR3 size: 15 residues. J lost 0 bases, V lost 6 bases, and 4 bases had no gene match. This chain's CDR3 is CACRDRSSGANVLTF. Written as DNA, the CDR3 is TGTGCCTGCAGGGACAGGAGCTCTGGGGCCAACGTCCTGACTTTC.

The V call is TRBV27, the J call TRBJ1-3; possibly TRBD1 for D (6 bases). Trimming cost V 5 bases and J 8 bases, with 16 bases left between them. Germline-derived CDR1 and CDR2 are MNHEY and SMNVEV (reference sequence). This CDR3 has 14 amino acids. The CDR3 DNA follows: TGTGCCAGCAGTGCTTGGGGGGCTGAGGACACCATATATTTT. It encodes CASSAWGAEDTIYF.

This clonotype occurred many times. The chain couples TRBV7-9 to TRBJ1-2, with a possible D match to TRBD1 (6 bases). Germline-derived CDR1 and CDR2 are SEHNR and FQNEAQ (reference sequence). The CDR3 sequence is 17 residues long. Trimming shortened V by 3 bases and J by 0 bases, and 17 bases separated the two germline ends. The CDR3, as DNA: TGTGCCAGCAGCTTCGGGGGCTGGCTAAATCCTAACTATGGCTACACCTTC. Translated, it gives CASSFGGWLNPNYGYTF. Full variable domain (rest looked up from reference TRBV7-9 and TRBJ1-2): DTGVSQNPRHKITKRGQNVTFRCDPISEHNRLYWYRQTLGQGPEFLTYFQNEAQLEKSRLLSDRFSAERPKGSFSTLEIQRTEQGDSAMYLCASSFGGWLNPNYGYTFGSGTRLTVV.

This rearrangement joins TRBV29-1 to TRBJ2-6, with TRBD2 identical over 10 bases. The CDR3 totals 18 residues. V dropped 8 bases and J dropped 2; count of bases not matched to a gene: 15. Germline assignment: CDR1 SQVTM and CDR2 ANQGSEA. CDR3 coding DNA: TGCAGCTTGGAAGGAAGCGGGAGGGCCCTAGCTGGGGCCAACGTCCTGACTTTC. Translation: CSLEGSGRALAGANVLTF.

The DNA for the CDR3 is TGTGCCAGCAGCTTAGAGGACGCGACTAATGAAAAACTGTTTTTT. Amino acid sequence: CASSLEDATNEKLFF. The chain employs TRBV7-8 and TRBJ1-4; no clear D gene. The CDR3 runs 15 residues. Germline V gives CDR1 SGHVS, CDR2 FQNEAQ. Trimming cost V 1 base and J 2 bases, with 8 bases left between them. Supplemented by reference TRBV7-8 and TRBJ1-4, the full variable domain reads GAGVSQSPRYKVAKRGQDVALRCDPISGHVSLFWYQQALGQGPEFLTYFQNEAQLDKSGLPSDRFFAERPEGSVSTLKIQRTQQEDSAVYLCASSLEDATNEKLFFGSGTQLSVL.

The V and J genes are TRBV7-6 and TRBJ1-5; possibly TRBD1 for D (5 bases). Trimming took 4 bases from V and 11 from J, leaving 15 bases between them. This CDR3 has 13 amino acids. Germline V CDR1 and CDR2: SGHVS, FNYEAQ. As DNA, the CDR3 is TGTGCCAGCAGCTCAGGGCGGAGGGAGACCCAGCATTTT. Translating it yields CASSSGRRETQHF.

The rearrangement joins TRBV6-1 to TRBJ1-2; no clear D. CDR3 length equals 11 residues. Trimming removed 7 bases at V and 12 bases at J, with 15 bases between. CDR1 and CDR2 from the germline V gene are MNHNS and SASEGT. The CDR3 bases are TGTGCCAGCACCTTAGACTCTGGAAACACCTTC. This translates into CASTLDSGNTF.

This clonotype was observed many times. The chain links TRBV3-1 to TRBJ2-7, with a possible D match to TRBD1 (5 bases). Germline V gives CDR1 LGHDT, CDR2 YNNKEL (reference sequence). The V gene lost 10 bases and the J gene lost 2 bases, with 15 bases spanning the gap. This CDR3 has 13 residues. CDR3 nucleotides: TGTGCCACCTGGGGCGGTGGGGCCTACGAGCAGTACTTC. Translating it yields CATWGGGAYEQYF.

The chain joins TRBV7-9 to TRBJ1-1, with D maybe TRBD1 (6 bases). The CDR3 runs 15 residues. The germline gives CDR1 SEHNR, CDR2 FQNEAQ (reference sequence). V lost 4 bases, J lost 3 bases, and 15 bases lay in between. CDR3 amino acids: CASSSQRGAHTEAFF. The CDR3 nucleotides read TGTGCCAGCAGCTCCCAGCGGGGGGCGCACACTGAAGCTTTCTTT.

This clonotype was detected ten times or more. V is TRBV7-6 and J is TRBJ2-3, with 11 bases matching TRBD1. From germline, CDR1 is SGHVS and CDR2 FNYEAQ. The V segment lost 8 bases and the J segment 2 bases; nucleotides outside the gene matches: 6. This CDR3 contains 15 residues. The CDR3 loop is CASGRTGGYTDTQYF. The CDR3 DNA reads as TGTGCCAGCGGAAGGACAGGGGGCTACACAGATACGCAGTATTTT.

CDR3 sequence reads: CAWNRDAPGYTF. The CDR3, as DNA: TGTGCCTGGAATAGGGATGCCCCTGGCTACACCTTC. The V gene is TRBV30, the J gene TRBJ1-2; D unresolved. Germline V gene sequence: CDR1 GTSNPN, CDR2 SVGIG (reference sequence). V was shortened by 4 bases and J by 7 bases, with 13 bases between the two germline ends. The CDR3 runs 12 residues.

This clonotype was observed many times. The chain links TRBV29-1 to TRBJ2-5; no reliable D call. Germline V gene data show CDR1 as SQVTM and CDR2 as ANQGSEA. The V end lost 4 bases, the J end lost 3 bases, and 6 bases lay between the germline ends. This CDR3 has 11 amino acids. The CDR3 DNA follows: TGCAGCGTTGTTAGAGAAGAGACCCAGTACTTC. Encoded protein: CSVVREETQYF.

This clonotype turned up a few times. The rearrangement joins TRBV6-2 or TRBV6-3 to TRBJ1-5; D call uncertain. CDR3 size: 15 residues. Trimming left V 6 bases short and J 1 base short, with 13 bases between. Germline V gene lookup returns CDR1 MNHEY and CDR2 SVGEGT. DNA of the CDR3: TGTGCCAGCAGCTTACAATCCCGGAGCAATCAGCCCCAGCATTTT. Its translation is CASSLQSRSNQPQHF.